The source of this TCR beta chain is a study of cytomegalovirus exposure and HLA in healthy donors. Whole-study context: Both the 120 or so validation repertoires and the roughly 700 first-cohort repertoires used the same platform, as reported by a later analysis. Points from the study as a whole: According to the study, roughly 180 TCR beta chains were cytomegalovirus-associated.

With respect to this clone: The antigen is unknown.

The germline V gene encodes CDR1 MNHEY and CDR2 SVGAGI. The CDR3 loop spans 14 amino acids. V dropped 3 bases and J dropped 8 bases, with 14 bases sitting between them. Assay: immunoSEQ multiplex PCR; the TCRdb copy retains only in-frame clones and omits some. This table has about 89,000 clones, almost 85% appearing once. The sequence derives from a woman aged 18-29 years in good health and CMV-seropositive. This chain joins TRBV6-5 and TRBJ2-1; perhaps TRBD1 as D (6 bases). The sequenced material came from PBMCs. CDR3 sequence (DNA): TGTGCCAGCAGTTATAACAGGGTTGGCCATGAGCAGTTCTTC. This sequence encodes CASSYNRVGHEQFF.